The clone carrying this T cell receptor (beta chain) was found many times. Its specificity is not known. This entry belongs to a study of identical twins. Study-level points and caveats: Alpha sequences that were out-of-frame and twin-shared showed an excess of low generation probability. The study found weaker excess twin sharing in beta out-of-frame sequences.

V was pared by 4 bases and J by 0 bases, with 11 bases of the junction left unmatched. CDR3 size: 18 residues. Germline CDR1 is SQVTM and CDR2 is ANQGSEA. One entry per CDR3 protein, called by TCRdb with MiXCR from the 5' RACE reads. Of just under 650,000 distinct CDR3 sequences in the sample, roughly 7.1% were seen once. These data also formed part of another study, on yellow fever vaccine responses in identical twins.

The TCR comes from a woman younger than 35 in good health. This chain connects TRBV29-1 to TRBJ2-7; TRBD2 agrees at 14 bases. Input material: PBMCs. This CDR3 is CSVGGGLAGDPSSYEQYF. CDR3 in DNA: TGCAGCGTTGGAGGGGGACTAGCGGGAGATCCGAGCTCCTACGAGCAGTACTTC.